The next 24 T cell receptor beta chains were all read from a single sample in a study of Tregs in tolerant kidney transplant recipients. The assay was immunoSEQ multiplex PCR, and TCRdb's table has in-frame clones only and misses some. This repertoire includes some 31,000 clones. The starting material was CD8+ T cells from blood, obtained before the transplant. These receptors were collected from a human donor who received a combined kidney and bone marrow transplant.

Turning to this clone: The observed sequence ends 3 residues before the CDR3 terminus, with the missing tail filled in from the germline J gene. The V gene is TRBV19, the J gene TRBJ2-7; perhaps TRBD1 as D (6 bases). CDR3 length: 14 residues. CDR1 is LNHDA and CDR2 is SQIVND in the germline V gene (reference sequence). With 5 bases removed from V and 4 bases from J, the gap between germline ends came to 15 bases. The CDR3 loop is CASSGRDKSYEQYF. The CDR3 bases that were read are TGTGCCAGTAGTGGCAGGGACAAGAGTTACGAG.

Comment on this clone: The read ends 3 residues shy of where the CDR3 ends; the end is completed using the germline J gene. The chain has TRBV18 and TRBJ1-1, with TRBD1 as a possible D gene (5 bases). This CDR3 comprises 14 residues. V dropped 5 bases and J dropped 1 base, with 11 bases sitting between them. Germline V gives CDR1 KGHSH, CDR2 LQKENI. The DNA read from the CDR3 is TGTGCCAGCTCAACGCAGGGAAGGAACACTGAA. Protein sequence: CASSTQGRNTE. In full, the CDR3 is CASSTQGRNTEAFF.

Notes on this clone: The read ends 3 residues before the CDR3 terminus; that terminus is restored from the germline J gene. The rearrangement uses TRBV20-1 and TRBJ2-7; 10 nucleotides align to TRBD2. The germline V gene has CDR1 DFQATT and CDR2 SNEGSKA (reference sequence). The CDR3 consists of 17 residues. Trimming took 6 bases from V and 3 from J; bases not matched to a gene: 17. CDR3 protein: CSARSALLAGYYYEQYF. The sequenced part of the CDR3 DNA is TGCAGTGCAAGATCGGCCCTACTAGCGGGATATTACTACGAG.

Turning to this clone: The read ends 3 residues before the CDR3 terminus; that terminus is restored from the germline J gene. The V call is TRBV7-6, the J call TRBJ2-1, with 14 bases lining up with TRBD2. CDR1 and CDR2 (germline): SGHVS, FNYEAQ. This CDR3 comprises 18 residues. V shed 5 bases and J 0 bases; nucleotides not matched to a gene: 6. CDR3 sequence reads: CASSPGLAGGLSYNEQFF. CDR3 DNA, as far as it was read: TGTGCCAGCAGCCCCGGACTAGCGGGGGGCCTCTCCTACAATGAG. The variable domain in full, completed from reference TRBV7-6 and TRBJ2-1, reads GAGVSQSPRYKVTKRGQDVALRCDPISGHVSLYWYRQALGQGPEFLTYFNYEAQQDKSGLPNDRFSAERPEGSISTLTIQRTEQRDSAMYRCASSPGLAGGLSYNEQFFGPGTRLTVL.

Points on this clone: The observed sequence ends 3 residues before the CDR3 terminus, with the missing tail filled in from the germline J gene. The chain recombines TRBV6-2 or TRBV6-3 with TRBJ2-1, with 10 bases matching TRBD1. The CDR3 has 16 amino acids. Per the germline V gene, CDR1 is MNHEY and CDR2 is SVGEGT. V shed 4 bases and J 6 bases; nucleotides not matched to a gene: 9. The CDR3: CASSSDRDRGPNEQFF. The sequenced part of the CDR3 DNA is TGTGCCAGCAGTTCCGACCGGGACAGGGGACCCAATGAG.

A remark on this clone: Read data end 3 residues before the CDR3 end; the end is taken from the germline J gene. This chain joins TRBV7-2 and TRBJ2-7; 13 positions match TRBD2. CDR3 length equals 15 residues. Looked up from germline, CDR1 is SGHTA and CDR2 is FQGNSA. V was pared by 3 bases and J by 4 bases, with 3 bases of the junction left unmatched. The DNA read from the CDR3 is TGTGCCAGCAGCTTTGGACTAGCGGGAGTGTACGAG. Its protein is CASSFGLAGVYE. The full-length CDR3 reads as CASSFGLAGVYEQYF.

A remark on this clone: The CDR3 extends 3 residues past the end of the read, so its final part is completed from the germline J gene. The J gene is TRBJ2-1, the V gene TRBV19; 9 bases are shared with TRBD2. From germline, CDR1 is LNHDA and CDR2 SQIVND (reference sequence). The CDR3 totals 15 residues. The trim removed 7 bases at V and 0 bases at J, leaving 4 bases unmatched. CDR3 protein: CASKVAGVSYNEQFF. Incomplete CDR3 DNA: TGTGCCAGTAAGGTAGCGGGAGTCTCCTACAATGAG.

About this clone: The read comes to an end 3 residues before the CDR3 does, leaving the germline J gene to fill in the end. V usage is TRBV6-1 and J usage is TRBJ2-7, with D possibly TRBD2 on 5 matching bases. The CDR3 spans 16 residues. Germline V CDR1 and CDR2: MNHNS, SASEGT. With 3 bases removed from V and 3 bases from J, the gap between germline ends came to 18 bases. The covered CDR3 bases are TGTGCCAGCAGTGAGACGGGGTTAATACCAGGCTACGAG. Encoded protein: CASSETGLIPGYE. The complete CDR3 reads CASSETGLIPGYEQYF.

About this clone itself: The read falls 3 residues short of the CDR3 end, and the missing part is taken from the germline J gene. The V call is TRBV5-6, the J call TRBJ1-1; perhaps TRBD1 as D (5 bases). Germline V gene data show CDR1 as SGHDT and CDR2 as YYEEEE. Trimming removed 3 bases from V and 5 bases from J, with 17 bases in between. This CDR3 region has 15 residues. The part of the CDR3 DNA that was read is TGTGCCAGCAGCTCACGCCAATTACAGGATACTGAA. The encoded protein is CASSSRQLQDTE. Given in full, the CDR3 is CASSSRQLQDTEAFF.

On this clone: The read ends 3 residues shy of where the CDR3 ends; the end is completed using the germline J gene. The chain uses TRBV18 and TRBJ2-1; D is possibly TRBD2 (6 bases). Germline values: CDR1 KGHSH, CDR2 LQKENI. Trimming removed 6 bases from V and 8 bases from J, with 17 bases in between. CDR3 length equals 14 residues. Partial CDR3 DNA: TGTGCCAGCTCGGAGGGGCCGTGGTTCGATGAG. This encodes CASSEGPWFDE. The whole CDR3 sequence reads CASSEGPWFDEQFF.

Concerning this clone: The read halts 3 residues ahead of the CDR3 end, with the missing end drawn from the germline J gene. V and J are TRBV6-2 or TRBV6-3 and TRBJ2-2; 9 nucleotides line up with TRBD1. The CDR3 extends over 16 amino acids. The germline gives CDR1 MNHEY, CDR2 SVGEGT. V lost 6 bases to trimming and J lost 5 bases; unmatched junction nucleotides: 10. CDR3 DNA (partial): TGTGCCAGCAGCCTGTCCGGGACAGGGATTACCGGGGAG. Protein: CASSLSGTGITGE. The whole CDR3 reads CASSLSGTGITGELFF.

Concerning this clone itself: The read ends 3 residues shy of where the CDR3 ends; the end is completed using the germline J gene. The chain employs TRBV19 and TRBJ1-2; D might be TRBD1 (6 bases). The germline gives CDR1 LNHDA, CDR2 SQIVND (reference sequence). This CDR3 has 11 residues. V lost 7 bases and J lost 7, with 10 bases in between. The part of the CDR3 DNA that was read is TGTGCCAGTACGGGGGGGGCTGGC. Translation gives CASTGGAG. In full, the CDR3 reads CASTGGAGYTF.

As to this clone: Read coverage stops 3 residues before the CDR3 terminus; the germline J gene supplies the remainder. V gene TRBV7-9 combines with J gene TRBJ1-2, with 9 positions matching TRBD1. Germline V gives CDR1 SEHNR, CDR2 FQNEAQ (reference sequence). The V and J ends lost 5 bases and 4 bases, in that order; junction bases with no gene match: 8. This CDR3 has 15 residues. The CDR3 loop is CASSPPGQGSYGYTF. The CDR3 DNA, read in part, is TGTGCCAGCAGCCCCCCCGGACAGGGGAGCTATGGC. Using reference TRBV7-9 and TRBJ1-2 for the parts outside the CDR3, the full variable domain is DTGVSQNPRHKITKRGQNVTFRCDPISEHNRLYWYRQTLGQGPEFLTYFQNEAQLEKSRLLSDRFSAERPKGSFSTLEIQRTEQGDSAMYLCASSPPGQGSYGYTFGSGTRLTVV.

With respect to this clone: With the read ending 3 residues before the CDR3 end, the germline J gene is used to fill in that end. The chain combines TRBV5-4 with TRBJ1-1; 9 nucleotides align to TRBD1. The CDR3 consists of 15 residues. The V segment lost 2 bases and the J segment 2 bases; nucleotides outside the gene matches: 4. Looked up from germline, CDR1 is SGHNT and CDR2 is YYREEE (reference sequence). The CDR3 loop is CASSFEDRGNTEAFF. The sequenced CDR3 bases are TGTGCCAGCAGCTTCGAGGACAGGGGCAACACTGAA.

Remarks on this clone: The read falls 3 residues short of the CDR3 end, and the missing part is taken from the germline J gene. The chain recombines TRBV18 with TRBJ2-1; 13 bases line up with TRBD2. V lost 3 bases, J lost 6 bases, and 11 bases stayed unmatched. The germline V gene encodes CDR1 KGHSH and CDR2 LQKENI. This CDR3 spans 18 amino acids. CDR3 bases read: TGTGCCAGCTCACCGGGACACGGACTAGCGGGAGACCTCAATGAG. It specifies CASSPGHGLAGDLNE. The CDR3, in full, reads CASSPGHGLAGDLNEQFF.

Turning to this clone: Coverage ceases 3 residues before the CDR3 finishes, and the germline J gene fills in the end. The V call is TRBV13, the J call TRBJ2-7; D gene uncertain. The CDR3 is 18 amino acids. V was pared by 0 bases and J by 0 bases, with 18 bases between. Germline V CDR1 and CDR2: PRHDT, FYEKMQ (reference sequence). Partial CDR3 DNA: TGTGCCAGCAGCTTAGGTTTGGGCGACACCGCCAGCTCCTACGAG. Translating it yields CASSLGLGDTASSYE. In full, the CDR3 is CASSLGLGDTASSYEQYF.

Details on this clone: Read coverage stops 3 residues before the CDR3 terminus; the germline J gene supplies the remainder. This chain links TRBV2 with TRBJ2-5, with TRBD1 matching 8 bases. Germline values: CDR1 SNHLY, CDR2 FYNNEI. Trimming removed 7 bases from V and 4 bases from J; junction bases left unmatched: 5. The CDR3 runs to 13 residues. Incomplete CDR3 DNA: TGTGCCAGCACCCCAGGGGGCAGAGAGACC. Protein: CASTPGGRET. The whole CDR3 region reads CASTPGGRETQYF.

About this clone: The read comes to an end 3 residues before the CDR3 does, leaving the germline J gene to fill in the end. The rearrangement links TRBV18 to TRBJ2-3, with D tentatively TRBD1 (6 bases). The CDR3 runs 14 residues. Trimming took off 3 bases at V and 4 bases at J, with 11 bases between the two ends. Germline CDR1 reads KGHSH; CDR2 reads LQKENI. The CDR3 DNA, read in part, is TGTGCCAGCTCACCCGAAGGGGGTTCAGATACG. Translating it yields CASSPEGGSDT. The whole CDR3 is CASSPEGGSDTQYF.

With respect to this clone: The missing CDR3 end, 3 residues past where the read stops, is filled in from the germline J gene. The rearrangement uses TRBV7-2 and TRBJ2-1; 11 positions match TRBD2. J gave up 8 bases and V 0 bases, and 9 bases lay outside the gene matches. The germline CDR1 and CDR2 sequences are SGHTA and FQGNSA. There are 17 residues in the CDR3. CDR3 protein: CASSLAVIAGGVDEQFF. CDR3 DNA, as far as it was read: TGTGCCAGCAGCTTAGCGGTAATAGCGGGAGGGGTCGATGAG.

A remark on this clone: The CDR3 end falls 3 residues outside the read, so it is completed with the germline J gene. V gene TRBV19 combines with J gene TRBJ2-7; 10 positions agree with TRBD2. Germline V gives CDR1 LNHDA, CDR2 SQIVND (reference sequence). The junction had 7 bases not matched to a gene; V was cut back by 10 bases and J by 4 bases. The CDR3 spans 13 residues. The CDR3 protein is CATTSGIGYEQYF. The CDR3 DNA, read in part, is TGTGCCACCACTAGCGGGATAGGGTACGAG.

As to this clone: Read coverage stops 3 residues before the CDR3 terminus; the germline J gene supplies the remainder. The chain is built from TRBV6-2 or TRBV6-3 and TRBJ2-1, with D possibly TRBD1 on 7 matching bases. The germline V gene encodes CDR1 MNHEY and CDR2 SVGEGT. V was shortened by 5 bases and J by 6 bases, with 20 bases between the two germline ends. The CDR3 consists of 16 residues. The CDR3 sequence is CASSTKWGDRLNEQFF. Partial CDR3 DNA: TGTGCCAGCAGTACTAAATGGGGGGACAGACTCAATGAG.

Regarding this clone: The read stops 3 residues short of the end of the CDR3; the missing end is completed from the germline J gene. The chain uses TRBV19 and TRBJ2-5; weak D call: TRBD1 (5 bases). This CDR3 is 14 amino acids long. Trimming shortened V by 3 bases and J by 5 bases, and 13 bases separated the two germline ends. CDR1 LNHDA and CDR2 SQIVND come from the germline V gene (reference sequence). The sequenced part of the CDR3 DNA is TGTGCCAGTAGTATTACAGGCTTGGGGGAGACC. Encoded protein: CASSITGLGET. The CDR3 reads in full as CASSITGLGETQYF.

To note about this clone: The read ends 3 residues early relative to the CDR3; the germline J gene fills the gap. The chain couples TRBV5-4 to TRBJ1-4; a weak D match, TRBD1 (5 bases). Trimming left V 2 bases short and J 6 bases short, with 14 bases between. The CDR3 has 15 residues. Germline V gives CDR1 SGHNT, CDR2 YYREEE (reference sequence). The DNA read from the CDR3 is TGTGCCAGCAGCTTATCTGGGGCTTCCGATGAAAAA. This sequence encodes CASSLSGASDEK. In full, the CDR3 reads CASSLSGASDEKLFF. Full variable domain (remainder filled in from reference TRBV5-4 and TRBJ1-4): ETGVTQSPTHLIKTRGQQVTLRCSSQSGHNTVSWYQQALGQGPQFIFQYYREEENGRGNFPPRFSGLQFPNYSSELNVNALELDDSALYLCASSLSGASDEKLFFGSGTQLSVL.

Partial CDR3 DNA: TGTGCCAGCAGTCCTAGCGGGGGATCGGCAGATACG. Translated: CASSPSGGSADT. The full CDR3 is CASSPSGGSADTQYF. The rearrangement links TRBV2 to TRBJ2-3; 10 bases agree with TRBD2. From the germline J gene comes the end of the CDR3, since the read stops 3 residues before it. The ends lost 5 bases at V and 4 bases at J; junction bases unmatched: 6. The CDR3 sequence is 15 residues long. CDR1 is SNHLY, CDR2 FYNNEI, per germline.